These 14 T cell receptor beta chains came from one sample sequenced in a study of pediatric ulcerative colitis. Assay used: immunoSEQ multiplex PCR; TCRdb lists only in-frame clones, some missing. The sample includes about 36,000 clones, over 65% of them seen just once. The specimen was blood. The receptors here all came from a girl between 5 and 17 years old with moderate ulcerative colitis.

V is TRBV5-4 and J is TRBJ2-3; D remains ambiguous. Germline V gene data show CDR1 as SGHNT and CDR2 as YYREEE (reference sequence). The CDR3 covers 16 residues. The germline V and J ends were trimmed by 3 bases and 6 bases, with 20 bases remaining between them. The CDR3 sequence: CASSSALVNVFDTQYF. DNA for the CDR3: TGTGCCAGCAGCTCGGCTCTAGTTAATGTATTTGATACGCAGTATTTT.

The V call is TRBV9, the J call TRBJ2-5; either TRBD1 or TRBD2 may supply D (5 bases each). The germline V gene has CDR1 SGDLS and CDR2 YYNGEE. The CDR3 loop spans 13 amino acids. V lost 4 bases and J 3 bases, leaving 10 bases between the germline ends. The CDR3 nucleotides are TGTGCCAGCAGCCTTGGGACGGAAGAGACCCAGTACTTC. Translated: CASSLGTEETQYF.

This clone was seen a handful of times. The chain recombines TRBV10-3 with TRBJ2-7; the D gene is possibly TRBD2 (6 bases). Germline loops: CDR1 ENHRY, CDR2 SYGVKD. V was trimmed by 6 bases and J by 6 bases, leaving 15 bases between them. This CDR3 has 13 residues. The CDR3 loop is CAISFERGGEQYF. The DNA of the CDR3 is TGTGCCATCAGCTTCGAGAGGGGAGGCGAGCAGTACTTC.

This rearrangement joins TRBV5-6 to TRBJ2-2, with D possibly being TRBD2 (5 bases). Germline-derived CDR1 and CDR2 are SGHDT and YYEEEE. This CDR3 has 14 residues. Trimming shortened V by 6 bases and J by 1 base, and 10 bases separated the two germline ends. The CDR3 sequence: CASTLRENTGELFF. CDR3 DNA sequence: TGTGCCAGCACCCTGAGGGAGAACACCGGGGAGCTGTTTTTT.

The gene calls are TRBV9 and TRBJ1-2; the D gene is possibly TRBD1 (6 bases). V lost 4 bases, J lost 0 bases, and 16 bases lay in between. The CDR3 runs to 16 residues. Per the germline V gene, CDR1 is SGDLS and CDR2 is YYNGEE. The CDR3 DNA reads as TGTGCCAGCAGCTACAATAAGGACAGTGCTAACTATGGCTACACCTTC. Amino acid sequence: CASSYNKDSANYGYTF.

This chain joins TRBV7-6 and TRBJ2-3; D not resolved. V lost 1 base to trimming and J lost 0 bases, with 5 bases between them. Germline V gene lookup returns CDR1 SGHVS and CDR2 FNYEAQ. The CDR3 contains 14 residues. CDR3 sequence reads: CASSLGTSTDTQYF. The DNA for the CDR3 is TGTGCCAGCAGCTTAGGTACTAGCACAGATACGCAGTATTTT.

This clone was seen just once. This chain connects TRBV10-2 to TRBJ2-1, with a possible D match to TRBD2 (6 bases). The CDR3 length is 14 residues. Trimming shortened V by 4 bases and J by 10 bases, and 17 bases separated the two germline ends. Per the germline V gene, CDR1 is WSHSY and CDR2 is SAAADI. The CDR3 bases are TGCGCCAGCAGTGGGCAGGCATATGGGGGGGAGCAGTTCTTC. Its translation is CASSGQAYGGEQFF.

The V and J genes are TRBV14 and TRBJ2-7; 14 nucleotides agree with TRBD2. The germline V gene encodes CDR1 SGHDN and CDR2 FVKESK. This CDR3 has 16 amino acids. With V trimmed by 5 bases and J by 4 bases, 7 bases remained unmatched. CDR3 in DNA: TGTGCCAGCAGCACGGGACTAGCGGGAGATCGGTACGAGCAGTACTTC. Its protein product is CASSTGLAGDRYEQYF.

The chain couples TRBV6-5 to TRBJ2-7; 7 bases are a match to TRBD1. The CDR3 spans 13 residues. CDR1 and CDR2 (germline): MNHEY, SVGAGI. V shed 7 bases and J 6 bases; nucleotides not matched to a gene: 9. The CDR3 spells CASTQRGQAEQYF. CDR3 bases: TGTGCCAGCACCCAAAGAGGACAGGCCGAGCAGTACTTC.

The genes are TRBV7-6 and TRBJ1-2; no definite D call. The CDR3 has 11 residues. Trimming left V 1 base short and J 8 bases short, with 5 bases between. In germline, CDR1 is SGHVS, CDR2 FNYEAQ. In DNA, the CDR3 is TGTGCCAGCAGCTTAGGGACGGGCTACACCTTC. It specifies CASSLGTGYTF.

As to this clone: The junction departs from germline at one end; a sequencing error may be responsible. This sample also contains other DNA sequences that code for the same CDR3. The V gene is TRBV2, the J gene TRBJ1-5, with D tentatively TRBD1 (5 bases). Germline assignment: CDR1 SNHLY and CDR2 FYNNEI. This CDR3 contains 13 residues. The CDR3 DNA sequence: TGCGCCAGCAGTGTTTCAGGGATGGAGCCCCAGCATTTT. Translated, it gives CASSVSGMEPQHF. Complete variable domain (other parts from reference TRBV2 and TRBJ1-5): EPEVTQTPSHQVTQMGQEVILRCVPISNHLYFYWYRQILGQKVEFLVSFYNNEISEKSEIFDDQFSVERPDGSNFTLKIRSTKLEDSAMYFCASSVSGMEPQHFGDGTRLSIL.

The chain is built from TRBV6-1 and TRBJ2-5, with TRBD2 as a possible D gene (5 bases). CDR1 is MNHNS, CDR2 SASEGT, per germline. With 4 bases removed from V and 4 bases from J, the gap between germline ends came to 13 bases. The CDR3 covers 14 residues. Here the CDR3 reads CASSATRVGETQYF. The DNA for the CDR3 is TGTGCCAGCAGTGCCACTAGGGTCGGAGAGACCCAGTACTTC.

This chain joins TRBV2 and TRBJ2-7; a possible D gene is TRBD1 (5 bases). The germline CDR1 and CDR2 sequences are SNHLY and FYNNEI. V lost 6 bases and J lost 5, with 14 bases in between. This CDR3 is 13 amino acids long. CDR3 in DNA: TGTGCCAGCAGATATCAGACAGATAACGAGCAGTACTTC. As protein: CASRYQTDNEQYF.

The chain recombines TRBV19 with TRBJ1-2; the D gene is possibly TRBD1 (5 bases). V shed 6 bases and J shed 1 base, with 12 bases lying between them. Germline values: CDR1 LNHDA, CDR2 SQIVND (reference sequence). The CDR3 sequence is 14 residues long. The CDR3 DNA reads TGTGCCAGTAGGGGGCCTGGAGTTAACTATGGCTACACCTTC. Translating it yields CASRGPGVNYGYTF.